These 24 T cell receptor beta chains came from one sample sequenced in a study of response to subunit inactivated influenza vaccine listed by TCRdb under 2018. Receptor libraries were prepared by RT-PCR. The data were produced on an Illumina HiSeq 2500. TCRdb cleaned the public reads at Q25 with fastp, built clones with MiXCR and kept in-frame beta chains. Each record represents a unique CDR3 protein, reported with the most common genes and DNA among its rows. This sample lists approximately 250,000 distinct CDR3 sequences; 10% to 15% were detected once. The top ten clones comprise 7.8% of the sample. Sequencing used non-naive T cells sorted from PBMCs, obtained 14 to 15 days before vaccination. This specimen's cell subset or site label, per the study, means: memory T cell fraction. The receptors derive from a man aged 45-60 years who received an inactivated influenza vaccine. Donor details come from another sample of the same person, matched by shared clones.

This clonotype was picked up many times. The rearrangement links TRBV5-1 to TRBJ2-2; 7 bases agree with TRBD2. The germline V gene has CDR1 SGHRS and CDR2 YFSETQ. CDR3 length equals 17 residues. The J segment lost 4 bases and the V segment lost 0 bases, leaving 9 bases of the junction unmatched. CDR3 protein: CASSLVGGRYSTGELFF. The CDR3 nucleotides are TGCGCCAGCAGCTTGGTTGGCGGGAGATACAGCACCGGGGAGCTGTTTTTT.

The V call is TRBV5-5, the J call TRBJ2-7; the match to TRBD2 covers 7 bases. J was trimmed by 4 bases and V by 2 bases; bases with no gene match: 6. The CDR3 runs to 14 residues. Germline V CDR1 and CDR2: SGHKS, YYEKEE (reference sequence). The CDR3 protein is CASSLGLGAYEQYF. The CDR3 nucleotides are TGTGCCAGCAGCTTAGGACTAGGCGCATACGAGCAGTACTTC.

The rearrangement links TRBV30 to TRBJ1-5; no clear D. CDR3 length: 16 residues. The germline CDR1 and CDR2 sequences are GTSNPN and SVGIG (reference sequence). Trimming pared 0 bases from V and 0 bases from J, leaving 12 bases between. As DNA, the CDR3 is TGTGCCTGGAGTGTACCAGGCCGACATAGCAATCAGCCCCAGCATTTT. Protein: CAWSVPGRHSNQPQHF.

The V and J genes are TRBV12-3 or TRBV12-4 and TRBJ2-5; D is undetermined. V lost 3 bases to trimming and J lost 4 bases, with 9 bases between them. This CDR3 region has 13 residues. In DNA form, the CDR3 reads TGTGCCAGCAGTTTGGAGCGACGAGAGACCCAGTACTTC. This codes for CASSLERRETQYF.

This clonotype has more than one count but fewer than ten. With a much larger clone just one base away, this may be a read error. The chain recombines TRBV5-1 with TRBJ2-3; D perhaps matches TRBD2 (6 bases). V lost 1 base and J lost 3, with 9 bases in between. CDR1 and CDR2 from the germline V gene are SGHRS and YFSETQ. This CDR3 comprises 14 residues. The CDR3 loop reads CASSLQLATDTQYF. The CDR3 DNA reads as TGCGCCAGCAGCTTGCAACTAGCTACAGATACGCAGTATTTT.

The genes are TRBV7-8 and TRBJ2-2; no clear D. Per germline, CDR1 SGHVS and CDR2 FQNEAQ. Trimming shortened V by 5 bases and J by 3 bases, and 13 bases separated the two germline ends. The CDR3 spans 15 residues. CDR3 sequence: CASSVARVYTGELFF. The CDR3 DNA sequence: TGTGCCAGCAGCGTCGCACGGGTTTACACCGGGGAGCTGTTTTTT.

This clonotype occurred a few times. The DNA of the CDR3 is TGTGCCAGCAGCCAAGTAGTAGCGGGATCCGGTACCCAGTACTTC. Its protein is CASSQVVAGSGTQYF. The J gene is TRBJ2-5, the V gene TRBV3-1, with 8 nucleotides matching TRBD2. V shed 1 base, J shed 8 bases, and the junction held 9 bases outside the gene matches. The CDR3 runs 15 residues. The V gene's germline CDR1 is LGHDT and CDR2 YNNKEL (reference sequence).

The chain employs TRBV4-1 and TRBJ2-1; D is ambiguous. Germline V gene data show CDR1 as MGHRA and CDR2 as YSYEKL. The CDR3 contains 15 residues. Trimming removed 1 base at V and 7 bases at J, with 14 bases between. DNA of the CDR3: TGCGCCAGCAGCCAAGTCCGCCCTCCCGGGAATGAGCAGTTCTTC. Translated, it gives CASSQVRPPGNEQFF.

This clonotype was picked up a small number of times. The V and J genes are TRBV29-1 and TRBJ2-7; 8 bases align to TRBD1. In germline, CDR1 is SQVTM, CDR2 ANQGSEA. V was pared by 0 bases and J by 3 bases, with 7 bases of the junction left unmatched. The CDR3 consists of 15 residues. Here the CDR3 DNA reads TGCAGCGTTGAAGATCAGGTGACAGGGGACTACGAGCAGTACTTC. This encodes CSVEDQVTGDYEQYF.

This clonotype was counted between two and nine times. The V gene is TRBV6-1, the J gene TRBJ1-3; D remains unclear. The CDR3 length is 12 residues. CDR1 MNHNS and CDR2 SASEGT come from the germline V gene. The V end lost 6 bases, the J end lost 3 bases, and 6 bases lay between the germline ends. For the CDR3, the DNA is TGTGCCAGCAGAGCGGATGGAAACACCATATATTTT. Protein sequence: CASRADGNTIYF.

This clonotype has a handful of counts. V and J are TRBV20-1 and TRBJ1-2; D is ambiguous. The CDR3 extends over 13 amino acids. Trimming shortened V by 5 bases and J by 4 bases, and 14 bases separated the two germline ends. Germline CDR1 reads DFQATT; CDR2 reads SNEGSKA (reference sequence). CDR3 region: CSASDGSLYGYTF. In DNA form, the CDR3 reads TGCAGTGCTTCGGACGGCTCACTCTATGGCTACACCTTC.

The chain recombines TRBV5-1 with TRBJ1-1; TRBD1 might be the D (6 bases). V lost 0 bases, J lost 5 bases, and 11 bases lay in between. Germline V gene lookup returns CDR1 SGHRS and CDR2 YFSETQ. This CDR3 is 14 amino acids long. The DNA for the CDR3 is TGCGCCAGCAGCTTGGACAGGGCGGGTACTGAAGCTTTCTTT. This translates into CASSLDRAGTEAFF.

This clonotype was seen ten or more times. V gene TRBV2 combines with J gene TRBJ2-5; D remains ambiguous. The CDR3 loop spans 13 amino acids. CDR1 is SNHLY and CDR2 is FYNNEI in the germline V gene. V was shortened by 4 bases and J by 2 bases, with 8 bases between the two germline ends. In nucleotides, the CDR3 is TGTGCCAGCAGTGTTTTTCAGCAAGAGACCCAGTACTTC. Its translation is CASSVFQQETQYF.

The J gene is TRBJ1-4, the V gene TRBV4-2, with a possible D match to TRBD1 (5 bases). V dropped 0 bases and J dropped 7 bases, with 9 bases sitting between them. The CDR3 has 14 residues. Per the germline V gene, CDR1 is LGHNA and CDR2 is YNFKEQ. The CDR3 DNA follows: TGTGCCAGCAGCCAAGATTTGCAGGGTGAAAAACTGTTTTTT. Its translation: CASSQDLQGEKLFF.

The chain joins TRBV7-8 to TRBJ2-7, with 9 nucleotides matching TRBD1. This CDR3 has 15 amino acids. CDR1 and CDR2 from the germline V gene are SGHVS and FQNEAQ. Trimming at V came to 3 bases and at J to 2 bases, leaving 5 bases not matched to a gene. CDR3 protein: CASSFNRGPTYEQYF. The CDR3 region has the DNA TGTGCCAGCAGCTTCAACAGGGGGCCCACCTACGAGCAGTACTTC.

Written as DNA, the CDR3 is TGTGCCACCCACGGTCCCTCCCGCGGCAATCAGCCCCAGCATTTT. It is translated as CATHGPSRGNQPQHF. The V call is TRBV28, the J call TRBJ1-5; D unresolved. The CDR3 loop spans 15 amino acids. Trimming stripped 10 bases from V and 2 bases from J, with 18 bases between. Germline CDR1 reads MDHEN; CDR2 reads SYDVKM.

This clonotype occurred a few times. V gene TRBV12-3 or TRBV12-4 combines with J gene TRBJ2-2; 10 bases map to TRBD2. V lost 5 bases and J lost 7; bases outside the gene matches: 7. CDR3 length equals 15 residues. The CDR3 protein is CASSPQGLASGELFF. CDR3 DNA sequence: TGTGCCAGCAGTCCCCAGGGACTAGCGAGCGGGGAGCTGTTTTTT.

The J gene is TRBJ2-1, the V gene TRBV20-1, with a possible D match to TRBD2 (6 bases). CDR1 DFQATT and CDR2 SNEGSKA come from the germline V gene (reference sequence). The V end was cut by 5 bases, the J end by 0 bases, with 17 bases between. There are 16 residues in the CDR3. The CDR3 sequence: CSAPPFGTDSYNEQFF. The CDR3 nucleotides read TGCAGTGCTCCCCCCTTCGGGACTGACTCCTACAATGAGCAGTTCTTC.

The chain couples TRBV28 to TRBJ2-5; the D is unclear. Trimming cost V 7 bases and J 0 bases, with 9 bases left between them. Germline loops: CDR1 MDHEN, CDR2 SYDVKM. This CDR3 contains 13 residues. The CDR3 nucleotides are TGTGCCAGCAAAGTGGGTTACCAAGAGACCCAGTACTTC. Amino acids: CASKVGYQETQYF.

This clonotype has a handful of counts. This chain connects TRBV5-4 to TRBJ2-1; D is unresolved. The CDR3 extends over 15 amino acids. CDR1 SGHNT and CDR2 YYREEE come from the germline V gene (reference sequence). The V end was cut by 4 bases, the J end by 3 bases, with 14 bases between. CDR3 DNA sequence: TGTGCCAGCAGCCCCGACACTCTACTCTACAATGAGCAGTTCTTC. Its protein product is CASSPDTLLYNEQFF.

There are a few counts of this clonotype. The V and J genes are TRBV14 and TRBJ2-7; D not certain. Deletions cut 0 bases from V and 7 bases from J, with 10 bases between. The CDR3 runs to 13 residues. Germline CDR1 is SGHDN and CDR2 is FVKESK. In nucleotides, the CDR3 is TGTGCCAGCAGCCAAGATCGGTTGAGTGAGCAGTACTTC. Its translation: CASSQDRLSEQYF. The entire variable domain, with the rest obtained from reference TRBV14 and TRBJ2-7, is as follows: EAGVTQFPSHSVIEKGQTVTLRCDPISGHDNLYWYRRVMGKEIKFLLHFVKESKQDESGMPNNRFLAERTGGTYSTLKVQPAELEDSGVYFCASSQDRLSEQYFGPGTRLTVT.

This clonotype was observed a handful of times. CDR3 region: CASSQEVGGGQETQYF. CDR3 coding DNA: TGCGCCAGCAGCCAAGAGGTCGGGGGGGGGCAAGAGACCCAGTACTTC. V gene TRBV4-3 combines with J gene TRBJ2-5, with 8 bases aligning to TRBD2. J was trimmed by 2 bases and V by 0 bases; bases with no gene match: 5. Germline V gene sequence: CDR1 LGHNA, CDR2 YSLEER. The CDR3 spans 16 residues.

This clonotype was seen only a few times. V and J are TRBV29-1 and TRBJ2-1, with TRBD2 identical over 9 bases. The CDR3 contains 13 residues. Losses at the gene ends were 7 bases for V and 10 bases for J; bases not matched to a gene: 11. Germline V lookup: CDR1 SQVTM, CDR2 ANQGSEA. The chain's CDR3 is CSGTLSGGREQFF. The CDR3 nucleotides are TGCAGCGGAACTCTGAGCGGGGGGCGAGAGCAGTTCTTC.

The table lists this clonotype with many counts. V usage is TRBV10-3 and J usage is TRBJ2-5; 7 bases match TRBD1. This CDR3 is built from 15 residues. Looked up from germline, CDR1 is ENHRY and CDR2 is SYGVKD. V shed 6 bases and J 2 bases; nucleotides not matched to a gene: 9. The CDR3 is CAISTGQVGQETQYF. Here the CDR3 DNA reads TGTGCCATCAGCACCGGACAGGTTGGGCAAGAGACCCAGTACTTC.